Reported below is one T cell receptor (beta chain). What it recognizes is unknown. This entry is derived from a study of graft-versus-host responses after intestinal transplantation. Study-level background: Transplantation in recipients was multivisceral, liver-intestinal, or isolated intestinal. Once they had received anti-thymocyte globulin induction, all recipients took tacrolimus and steroids for approximately 3 years. Broader study findings: Ileal or blood samples showed some GvH clones first, and such clones were also found in recipient marrow.

The germline V gene encodes CDR1 LNHDA and CDR2 SQIVND (reference sequence). CDR3 length: 15 amino acids. The V and J ends lost 4 bases and 6 bases respectively, with 16 bases between them. Clones were read by immunoSEQ multiplex PCR, and TCRdb kept only the in-frame ones, dropping some. Counted here are 80,000 to 90,000 clones, approximately 92% occurring once; the ten biggest clones make up about 0.3%. The sequenced sample was unstimulated CD4+ T cells sorted from spleen or lymph node cells, obtained before intestinal transplant. The TCR comes from a human donor who received an intestinal transplant. The V gene is TRBV19, the J gene TRBJ2-1, with D unresolved. This CDR3 reads CASSNLPGSSNEQFF. Written as DNA, the CDR3 is TGTGCCAGTAGTAACCTCCCCGGTTCAAGCAATGAGCAGTTCTTC.